This T cell receptor (beta chain) was retrieved from a study of identifying expanded T cells in peripheral blood. TCRdb keeps only in-frame clones here, not all; method: immunoSEQ multiplex PCR. Here the sample spans roughly 82,000 clones, roughly four fifths being singletons. No infections or other immune events were documented during collection. Regarding the study as a whole: Approximately two-week clone count variance significantly increased as total template count grew. Around 1.2 clones differed between technical replicates, versus approximately 17 and 20 over time.

J gave up 0 bases and V 7 bases, and 12 bases lay outside the gene matches. CDR3 length equals 17 residues. In germline, CDR1 is SQVTM, CDR2 ANQGSEA. About this clone itself: Its specificity is unknown.

The receptor was derived from a person aged 18-70 years in good health. Source material: blood. The gene calls are TRBV29-1 and TRBJ2-3, with 11 bases that match TRBD2. The CDR3 DNA reads TGCAGCGCTTGGTCCTTAGCGGGAGGGCCAAGCACAGATACGCAGTATTTT. This translates into CSAWSLAGGPSTDTQYF.